This paragraph covers one T cell receptor (beta chain) sequence. The sample comes from a study of blood T cell repertoires in COVID-19. In the study overall: Acute and convalescent COVID-19 specimens originated in the United States, Italy and Spain.

The study drew participants aged about 18 to 90 years from 20 to 30 US areas. Researchers sorted participants into cohorts using their self-reported clinical history. Libraries were prepared by immunoSEQ multiplex PCR; TCRdb keeps only in-frame clonotypes and omits some of them. The sample records roughly 150,000 clones, around 80% being singletons. The germline gives CDR1 MNHEY, CDR2 SMNVEV (reference sequence). The CDR3 covers 14 residues. Trimming left V 6 bases short and J 1 base short, with 12 bases between. V is TRBV27 and J is TRBJ1-1; a weak D match, TRBD1 (5 bases). The specimen sequenced was PBMCs or T cells enriched from blood (not recorded which). The sequence was obtained from a man aged 65-85 years who had been exposed to COVID-19. The CDR3 here is CASSPGIGNTEAFF. DNA of the CDR3: TGTGCCAGCAGCCCAGGGATAGGGAACACTGAAGCTTTCTTT.